This T cell receptor (beta chain) is drawn from a study of Graves' ophthalmopathy and Graves' hyperthyroidism. The study's findings and limits: Most thyroid-expanded clonotypes exceeding 0.001 frequency were also found in blood.

This clonotype was detected ten times or more. Its antigen is currently unknown. TCR beta CDR3 amplification used RNA transcripts. A first-round RT-PCR used HTBI primers, followed by a second-round multiplex PCR. One entry per CDR3 protein results from TCRdb running MiXCR on the multiplex PCR reads. The table includes roughly 160,000 distinct CDR3 sequences, just under 40% detected once. CDR1 PRHDT and CDR2 FYEKMQ come from the germline V gene (reference sequence). V shed 2 bases and J shed 2 bases, with 9 bases lying between them. The CDR3 runs 14 residues. The sequence came from a man between 25 and 39 years old with Graves' ophthalmopathy. The rearrangement links TRBV13 to TRBJ2-5, with TRBD2 as a possible D gene (5 bases). Sample: peripheral blood. The CDR3 coding sequence is TGTGCCAGCAGCTTAAGTACGGGACAAGAGACCCAGTACTTC. Amino acid sequence: CASSLSTGQETQYF.